The sequence of this T cell receptor beta chain was determined in a study of shared clonotypes between healthy human individuals. TCRdb's table, derived via immunoSEQ multiplex PCR, lists solely in-frame clones and lacks some. The data show roughly 2.6 million clones, more than 90% seen once. The CDR3 covers 18 residues. Germline V gene lookup returns CDR1 SGHRS and CDR2 YFSETQ. The V gene lost 4 bases and the J gene lost 0 bases, with 17 bases spanning the gap. This TCR came from a man aged 18 to 35 in good health. The sample taken for sequencing was naive CD4+ T cells sorted from blood. Subset meaning: CD45RA+ positively selected. V is TRBV5-1 and J is TRBJ1-6; D remains ambiguous. The CDR3 protein is CASSPADFWSSYNSPLHF. The CDR3 bases are TGCGCCAGCAGCCCTGCGGACTTCTGGAGCTCCTATAATTCACCCCTCCACTTT.